The present T cell receptor beta chain was sequenced within a study of cytomegalovirus exposure and HLA in healthy donors. 60 Vbeta and 13 Jbeta primers were used in PCR. Produced via immunoSEQ multiplex PCR; TCRdb's table is partial and in-frame only. This sample has about 190,000 clones, with around 86% found just once. Of note for this clone: The target antigen is unknown.

Trimming removed 4 bases at V and 5 bases at J, with 15 bases between. The CDR3 is 14 residues long. Germline CDR1 and CDR2: SGHNT and YYREEE (reference sequence). Study-level findings and limits: Follow-up analysis found HLA locus-dependent TCR association rates, highest for DRB1 and lowest for HLA-C.

The V gene is TRBV5-4, the J gene TRBJ2-5; D gene uncertain. The receptor's source is a man aged 35-49 years in good health and CMV-seropositive. Sequenced material: PBMCs. This CDR3 is CASSMVQKLETQYF. CDR3 DNA sequence: TGTGCCAGCAGCATGGTACAGAAATTGGAGACCCAGTACTTC.